These T cell receptor beta chains were read from a single sample in a study of cytomegalovirus exposure and HLA in healthy donors. Clones were sequenced by immunoSEQ multiplex PCR, and TCRdb holds only the in-frame ones, with some missing. Of 150,000 or so clones in the sample, approximately 79% were seen once. Specimen: PBMCs. Receptor source: a man aged 35-49 years in good health and CMV-seropositive. Each CDR3 is given with its conserved first and last residue. D genes are given only for firm matches. Clone size is stated in some rows and not others, as once, few, many or a class when expanded.

J | D | size | V | DNA | CDR3
TRBJ2-3 | NA | NA | TRBV2 | TGTGCCAGCAGGGAGTACGGAGATACGCAGTATTTT | CASREYGDTQYF
TRBJ1-1 | NA | once | TRBV7-3 | TGTGCCAGCAGCTTAACTGGGCGCAGGGCCACTGAAGCTTTCTTT | CASSLTGRRATEAFF
TRBJ1-2 | NA | NA | TRBV9 | TGTGCCAGCAGCGCGACGACAGGAAGCTATGGCTACACCTTC | CASSATTGSYGYTF
TRBJ2-7 | NA | NA | TRBV10-3 | TGTGCCATCTGTCCTAGGGCGGGGCACGAGCAGTACTTC | CAICPRAGHEQYF
TRBJ2-7 | TRBD2 | NA | TRBV30 | TGTGCCTGGAGTTTCTTTCGGACTAGCGGCTCCTACGAGCAGTACTTC | CAWSFFRTSGSYEQYF
TRBJ2-1 | TRBD2 | NA | TRBV7-9 | TGTGCCAGCAGCTTAGCAGCACTAGCGGGAGGTCGGCAATACAATGAGCAGTTCTTC | CASSLAALAGGRQYNEQFF
TRBJ2-4 | TRBD1 | NA | TRBV29-1 | TGCAGCGTGGCCAGGGGGCTAGGGAACAGTCAGTACTTC | CSVARGLGNSQYF
TRBJ2-7 | NA | NA | TRBV7-3 | TGTGCCAGCAGCTTAACGGGGGTCGGGGGGCGACATGGCGAGCAGTACTTC | CASSLTGVGGRHGEQYF
TRBJ1-1 | NA | NA | TRBV18 | TGTGCCAGCTCACCATTTGAGATAGCGGACACTGAAGCTTTCTTT | CASSPFEIADTEAFF
TRBJ1-4 | NA | NA | TRBV11-3 | TGTGCCAGCAGCTTAGAGCCGGGTGCAGCTAATGAAAAACTGTTTTTT | CASSLEPGAANEKLFF
TRBJ2-2 | NA | NA | TRBV7-7 | TGTGCCAGCAGCTCTCAGGGATTGAACACCGGGGAGCTGTTTTTT | CASSSQGLNTGELFF
TRBJ2-1 | TRBD2 | NA | TRBV27 | TGTGCCAGCAGTTTAGGGATCGGACTAGATCCGTTCTTC | CASSLGIGLDPFF
TRBJ2-7 | TRBD2 | NA | TRBV5-1 | TGCGCCAGCAGCTCGGGACTAGCGGGAGGACCCTACGAGCAGTACTTC | CASSSGLAGGPYEQYF
TRBJ1-1 | NA | NA | TRBV27 | TGTGCCAGCAGTTTCGGAGTCCTGGCGGACACTGAAGCTTTCTTT | CASSFGVLADTEAFF
TRBJ2-7 | TRBD1 | NA | TRBV7-9 | TGTGCCAGCAGCGCCCGGGACAGGGGCTACGAGCAGTACTTC | CASSARDRGYEQYF